This TCR beta chain derives from a study of blood T cell repertoires in COVID-19. Study in general: COVID-19 samples collected from the United States, Italy and Spain covered acute and convalescent phases.

Repertoires were generated with immunoSEQ multiplex PCR, while TCRdb's copy carries only in-frame clones and drops some. The sample comprises around 170,000 clones, less than 85% of which are singletons, and about 12% rests with the top ten. Germline assignment: CDR1 LNHDA and CDR2 SQIVND (reference sequence). The CDR3 has 15 amino acids. Trimming removed 8 bases at V and 0 bases at J, with 16 bases between. Enrollees, about 18 to 95 years old, lived in some 24 US areas. The study assigned cohorts using participant-reported clinical history. The sample taken for sequencing was PBMCs or T cells enriched from blood (not recorded which). This TCR came from a man aged 50 or older who had recovered from COVID-19. The genes are TRBV19 and TRBJ1-1; D gene ambiguous. In DNA, the CDR3 is TGTGCCAGTCAACCTTCGTGGCAGGTGAACACTGAAGCTTTCTTT. This encodes CASQPSWQVNTEAFF.